The sample holds one count of the clone carrying this T cell receptor beta chain. The data are from a study of blood T cell repertoires in COVID-19. Study-level information: The cDNA or gDNA used as material had been derived from T cells, B-cell-depleted T cells, or PBMCs.

The CDR3 spans 17 residues. Germline V gene sequence: CDR1 SGHDT, CDR2 YYEEEE. Losses at the gene ends were 4 bases for V and 0 bases for J; bases not matched to a gene: 12. Original methodology: Estimates of nucleated cell counts were drawn from the amplification of reference gene primers. Generated by immunoSEQ multiplex PCR, the TCRdb table keeps only in-frame clones and is missing some. V and J calls and clone size are copied from that table; D and trimming were computed from the DNA. The sample yields a few hundred thousand clones, approximately 89% seen once. The sample consisted of peripheral blood. The chain is built from TRBV5-6 and TRBJ1-1; 7 nucleotides align to TRBD1. This TCR derives from a man in his forties who had recovered from COVID-19. The CDR3 loop reads CASSKAARDRLNTEAFF. CDR3 sequence (DNA): TGTGCCAGCAGCAAAGCTGCCCGGGACAGATTGAACACTGAAGCTTTCTTT.